This record covers a single T cell receptor (beta chain). Its specificity is not known. This sample was included in a study of vaccination effects on CD4 cells after COVID-19. The wider study: The study sampled a couple of convalescent patients 16 days and one week before vaccination. Points from the study as a whole: Early post-infection timepoints were absent, and convalescent patients were few.

Cells that had been cultured for 10 days were the source of isolated CD4+ T cells. Half-medium replacement with IL-2 medium occurred on days 3 and 7. The table came from immunoSEQ multiplex PCR; TCRdb's copy has only in-frame clones and leaves some out. The sample yields under 50,000 clones, about 70% seen once. V lost 0 bases and J lost 8, with 16 bases in between. Germline V CDR1 and CDR2: LGHNA, YSLEER. This CDR3 is built from 16 residues. The TCR comes from a human donor who had a prior SARS-CoV-2 infection. The chain combines TRBV4-3 with TRBJ1-4; D gene unclear. The sample consisted of CD4+ T cells from PBMCs cultured without peptide, taken before COVID-19 vaccination. The CDR3, as DNA: TGCGCCAGCAGCCAAGAGACCCCCAGTCCGGGCGAAAAACTGTTTTTT. Translation gives CASSQETPSPGEKLFF.